The clone carrying this T cell receptor beta chain was detected ten times or more. Construction of the TCR beta libraries employed iRepertoire HTBI primers in conjunction with Arm-PCR of CDR3 regions. A single record per CDR3 protein comes from TCRdb applying MiXCR to the multiplex PCR reads. The data hold 350,000 to 400,000 distinct CDR3 sequences, with roughly 15% observed a single time. The source of the sample is a study of regulatory T cells in long-lasting Graves disease. As for time point: newly diagnosed GD, antithyroid drugs for less than 3 months. The TCR library was made from RNA extracted from PBMCs. CDR3 length: 19 residues. V shed 0 bases, J shed 6 bases, and the junction held 16 bases outside the gene matches.

The material sequenced was peripheral blood mononuclear cells (PBMCs), taken at new diagnosis, from a patient treated with antithyroid drugs. The sequence derives from a female donor with Graves disease. V usage is TRBV12-3 or TRBV12-4 and J usage is TRBJ2-3; 9 nucleotides agree with TRBD2. The CDR3 bases are TGTGCCAGCAGTTTAGCGCTAATAGGGGTAGCGGGAGTTGGGGATACGCAGTATTTT. This encodes CASSLALIGVAGVGDTQYF.